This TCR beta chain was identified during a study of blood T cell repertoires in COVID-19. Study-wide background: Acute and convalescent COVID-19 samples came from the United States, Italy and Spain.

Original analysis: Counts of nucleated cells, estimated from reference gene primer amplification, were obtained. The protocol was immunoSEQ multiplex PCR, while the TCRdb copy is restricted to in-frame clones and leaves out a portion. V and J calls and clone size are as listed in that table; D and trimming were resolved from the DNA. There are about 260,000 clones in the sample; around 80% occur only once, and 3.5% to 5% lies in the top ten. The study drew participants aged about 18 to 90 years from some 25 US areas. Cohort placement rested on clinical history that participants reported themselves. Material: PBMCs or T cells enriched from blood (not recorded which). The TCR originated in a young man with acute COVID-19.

CDR3 bases: TGTGCCAGCAGCCAAGTTCCGGGAGAATACGAGCAGTACGTC. It codes for CASSQVPGEYEQYV. The chain combines TRBV14 with TRBJ2-7, with TRBD2 as a possible D gene (6 bases). This CDR3 region has 14 residues. CDR1 and CDR2 (germline): SGHDN, FVKESK. The germline V and J ends were trimmed by 1 base and 4 bases, with 11 bases remaining between them.